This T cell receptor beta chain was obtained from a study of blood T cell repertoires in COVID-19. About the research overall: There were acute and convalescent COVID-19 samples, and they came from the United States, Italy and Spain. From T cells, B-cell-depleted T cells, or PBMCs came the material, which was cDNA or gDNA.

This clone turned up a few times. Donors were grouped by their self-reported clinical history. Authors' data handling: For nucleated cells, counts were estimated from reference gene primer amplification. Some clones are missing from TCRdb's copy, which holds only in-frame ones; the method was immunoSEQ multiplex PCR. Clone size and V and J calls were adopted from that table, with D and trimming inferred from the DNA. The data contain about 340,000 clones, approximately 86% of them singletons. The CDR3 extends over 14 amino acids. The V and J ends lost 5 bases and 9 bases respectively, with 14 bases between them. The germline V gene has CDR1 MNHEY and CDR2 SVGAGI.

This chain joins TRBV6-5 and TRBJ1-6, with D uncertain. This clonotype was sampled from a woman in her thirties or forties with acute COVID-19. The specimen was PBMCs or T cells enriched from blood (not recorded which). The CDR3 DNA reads TGTGCCAGCAGTATGCGGACTCGGAGTTCACCCCTCCACTTT. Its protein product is CASSMRTRSSPLHF.